This T cell receptor (beta chain) was identified in a study of naive and memory T cell subsets. An equimolar mix of two oligonucleotides served as the beta constant-region primer for TRBC1 and TRBC2. One entry per CDR3 protein results from TCRdb running MiXCR on the UMI-ligation and nested PCR reads. The table lists 37,000 or so distinct CDR3 sequences, about 14% of them singletons, with roughly a fifth in the top ten. CDR3 length: 12 residues. Germline V gene data show CDR1 as GTSNPN and CDR2 as SVGIG (reference sequence). As for this clonotype: A junction end diverges from the germline sequence, so it may reflect a read error.

This sequence was found in a human donor in good health. The chain is built from TRBV30 and TRBJ1-2; 10 bases fit TRBD1. Sequenced sample: effector memory CD4+ T cells from blood. As for subset: effector memory, CD45RA- CD27-. The CDR3 nucleotides read TGTGCCTGGAGGAGACAGGGGGCTGAGACCGCCTTC. Its translation: CAWRRQGAETAF.